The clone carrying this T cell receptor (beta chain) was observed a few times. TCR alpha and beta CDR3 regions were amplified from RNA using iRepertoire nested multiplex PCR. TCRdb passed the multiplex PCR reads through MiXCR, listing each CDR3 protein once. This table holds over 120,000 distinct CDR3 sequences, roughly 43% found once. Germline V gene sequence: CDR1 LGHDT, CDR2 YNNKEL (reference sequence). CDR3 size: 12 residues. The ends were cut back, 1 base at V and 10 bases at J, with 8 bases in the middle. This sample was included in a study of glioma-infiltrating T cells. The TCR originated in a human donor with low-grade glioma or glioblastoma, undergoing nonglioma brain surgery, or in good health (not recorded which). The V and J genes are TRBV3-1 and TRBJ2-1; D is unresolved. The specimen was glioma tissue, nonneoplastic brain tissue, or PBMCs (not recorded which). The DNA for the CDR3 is TGTGCCAGCAGCCAAGGTGTGGGAGAGCAGTTCTTC. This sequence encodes CASSQGVGEQFF.